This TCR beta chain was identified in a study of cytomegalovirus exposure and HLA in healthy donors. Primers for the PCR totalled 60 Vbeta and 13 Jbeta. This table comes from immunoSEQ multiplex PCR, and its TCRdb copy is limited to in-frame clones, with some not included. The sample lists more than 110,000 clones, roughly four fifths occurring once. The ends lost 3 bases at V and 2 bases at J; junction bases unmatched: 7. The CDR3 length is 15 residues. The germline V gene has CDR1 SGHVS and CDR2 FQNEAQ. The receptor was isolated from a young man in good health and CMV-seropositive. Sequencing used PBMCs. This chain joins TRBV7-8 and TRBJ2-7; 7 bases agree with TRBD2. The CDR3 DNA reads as TGTGCCAGCAGCTTCGAGGGGAGGGGTCCCTACGAGCAGTACTTC. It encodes CASSFEGRGPYEQYF. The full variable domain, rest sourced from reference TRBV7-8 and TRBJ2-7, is GAGVSQSPRYKVAKRGQDVALRCDPISGHVSLFWYQQALGQGPEFLTYFQNEAQLDKSGLPSDRFFAERPEGSVSTLKIQRTQQEDSAVYLCASSFEGRGPYEQYFGPGTRLTVT.